This T cell receptor beta chain was sequenced during a study of T cells in narcolepsy. Trimming cost V 2 bases and J 8 bases, with 6 bases left between them. The germline V gene has CDR1 MNHNS and CDR2 SASEGT. The CDR3 sequence is 11 residues long. The table came from immunoSEQ multiplex PCR; TCRdb's copy has only in-frame clones and leaves some out. Altogether tens of thousands of clones are present, roughly 80% being singletons, with the ten largest covering roughly 1%. The sequenced sample was memory (CD45RA-) CD4+ T cells from blood. V and J are TRBV6-1 and TRBJ1-2; no reliable D call. This sequence originates from a human donor in good health. The DNA for the CDR3 is TGTGCCAGCAGTGAAAACGGCGGCTACACCTTC. Protein product: CASSENGGYTF.